The 18 T cell receptor beta chains in this list originate from one sample, sequenced in a study of PD-1 blockade in classical Hodgkin lymphoma. Using immunoSEQ multiplex PCR, the repertoire was profiled, and TCRdb retains in-frame clones only, with some absent. The profile shows 90,000 to 110,000 clones, about 92% of them singletons. Specified time point: cycle 4 day 1 (C4D1), after less than seven weeks of nivolumab. Autologous stem cell transplantation was followed by relapse in every patient, and brentuximab vedotin exposure varied. The sample was peripheral blood mononuclear cells (PBMCs), taken before the fourth cycle of nivolumab. The receptors shown here come from a human donor with classical Hodgkin lymphoma.

The chain carries TRBV28 and TRBJ2-1; a weak D match, TRBD1 (5 bases). The CDR3 length is 18 residues. Looked up from germline, CDR1 is MDHEN and CDR2 is SYDVKM. V shed 1 base and J shed 3 bases, with 19 bases lying between them. CDR3 nucleotides: TGTGCCAGCAGTTTATCCCCACCTCAGGGCTATGTCTACAATGAGCAGTTCTTC. Translated: CASSLSPPQGYVYNEQFF.

The chain uses TRBV5-1 and TRBJ2-6; 7 positions agree with TRBD2. The J segment lost 2 bases and the V segment lost 6 bases, leaving 14 bases of the junction unmatched. This CDR3 has 18 residues. The germline V gene has CDR1 SGHRS and CDR2 YFSETQ. CDR3 in amino acids: CASTNIGQGGTGANVLTF. The CDR3 nucleotides read TGCGCCAGCACCAATATCGGGCAGGGAGGGACTGGGGCCAACGTCCTGACTTTC.

The chain employs TRBV27 and TRBJ2-2; TRBD2 might be the D (6 bases). CDR3 length equals 15 residues. V lost 4 bases to trimming and J lost 6 bases, with 15 bases between them. Germline loops: CDR1 MNHEY, CDR2 SMNVEV (reference sequence). CDR3 loop: CASSSRDSGAGELFF. The CDR3 DNA sequence: TGTGCCAGCAGTTCTCGGGACTCTGGTGCCGGGGAGCTGTTTTTT.

As DNA, the CDR3 is TGTGCCAGCAGTGACTTTGGAGATACGCAGTATTTT. Its translation is CASSDFGDTQYF. This chain uses TRBV25-1 with TRBJ2-3; unclear D gene. V lost 3 bases to trimming and J lost 5 bases, with 6 bases between them. CDR3 length: 12 amino acids. Germline values: CDR1 MGHDK, CDR2 SYGVNS. Supplemented by reference TRBV25-1 and TRBJ2-3, the full variable domain reads EADIYQTPRYLVIGTGKKITLECSQTMGHDKMYWYQQDPGMELHLIHYSYGVNSTEKGDLSSESTVSRIRTEHFPLTLESARPSHTSQYLCASSDFGDTQYFGPGTRLTVL.

The chain uses TRBV4-1 and TRBJ2-7; either TRBD1 or TRBD2 may supply D (6 bases each). This CDR3 has 13 amino acids. CDR1 and CDR2 (germline): MGHRA, YSYEKL. Trimming stripped 4 bases from V and 4 bases from J, with 11 bases between. In DNA form, the CDR3 reads TGCGCCAGCAGCCCCAGGGGAGGATACGAGCAGTACTTC. Its translation is CASSPRGGYEQYF.

The rearrangement links TRBV5-1 to TRBJ2-2; 7 bases fit TRBD1. V was clipped by 6 bases and J by 6 bases; unmatched bases: 11. Germline CDR1 reads SGHRS; CDR2 reads YFSETQ. The CDR3 consists of 15 residues. CDR3 loop: CASTTTTGVAGELFF. The CDR3, as DNA: TGCGCCAGCACCACGACAACAGGGGTGGCCGGGGAGCTGTTTTTT.

This CDR3 is CASSLWAGARADTQYF. The DNA of the CDR3 is TGTGCCAGCAGCCTTTGGGCGGGGGCGAGGGCAGATACGCAGTATTTT. The chain is built from TRBV7-2 and TRBJ2-3; D might be TRBD2 (7 bases). In germline, CDR1 is SGHTA, CDR2 FQGNSA. CDR3 length: 16 residues. V lost 5 bases, J lost 4 bases, and 19 bases lay in between.

V is TRBV9 and J is TRBJ1-1, with D tentatively TRBD1 (6 bases). V dropped 4 bases and J dropped 4 bases, with 17 bases sitting between them. Germline V gene lookup returns CDR1 SGDLS and CDR2 YYNGEE. The CDR3 covers 15 residues. The CDR3 sequence: CASSTQNRVGTEAFF. The CDR3 DNA follows: TGTGCCAGCAGCACACAAAACAGGGTCGGCACTGAAGCTTTCTTT.

The rearrangement joins TRBV12-2 to TRBJ1-1. TRBV12-2 is recorded as a pseudogene. This CDR3 has 16 residues. The CDR3 DNA reads TGTGCAAGTCGCTTAGTCTGGGTGGAGGGGAACACTGAAGCTTTCTTT. Translated: CASRLVWVEGNTEAFF.

This chain links TRBV11-3 with TRBJ2-7; 9 positions match TRBD1. J gave up 3 bases and V 1 base, and 4 bases lay outside the gene matches. CDR3 size: 15 residues. Germline V gene sequence: CDR1 SGHNT, CDR2 YENEEA. This chain's CDR3 is CASSLGTGGFYEQYF. CDR3 coding DNA: TGTGCCAGCAGCTTAGGCACAGGGGGCTTCTACGAGCAGTACTTC.

The rearrangement uses TRBV28 and TRBJ2-7, with a tentative D call TRBD2 (6 bases). The germline V and J ends were trimmed by 3 bases and 4 bases, with 19 bases remaining between them. Germline V CDR1 and CDR2: MDHEN, SYDVKM. This CDR3 comprises 16 residues. CDR3 bases: TGTGCCAGCAGTTTCGGTTTCGAGGGAGGATTATACGAGCAGTACTTC. Residues: CASSFGFEGGLYEQYF.

In nucleotides, the CDR3 is TGTGCTAGTGGTTTTGGGTTAGCGGGAGCCCCGGAAGAGCAGTACTTC. Its protein is CASGFGLAGAPEEQYF. The V call is TRBV12-5, the J call TRBJ2-7; 9 nucleotides line up with TRBD2. The germline V gene has CDR1 LGHNT and CDR2 FRNRAP. This CDR3 is built from 16 residues. V trimming: 3 bases; J trimming: 7 bases; junction bases outside the gene matches: 13.

The chain has TRBV6-5 and TRBJ2-1, with 9 bases aligning to TRBD1. The CDR3 has 16 residues. J was trimmed by 6 bases and V by 0 bases; bases with no gene match: 6. CDR1 is MNHEY, CDR2 SVGAGI, per germline. CDR3 amino acids: CASSYSRDRDGNEQFF. In nucleotides, the CDR3 is TGTGCCAGCAGTTACTCGAGGGACAGGGATGGCAATGAGCAGTTCTTC.

The chain carries TRBV27 and TRBJ2-7; D might be TRBD1 or TRBD2, each matching 5 bases. The germline gives CDR1 MNHEY, CDR2 SMNVEV (reference sequence). Trimming pared 1 base from V and 3 bases from J, leaving 16 bases between. The CDR3 covers 16 residues. For the CDR3, the DNA is TGTGCCAGCAGTTTATTTGGGGTACGGGGCGACTACGAGCAGTACTTC. This gives the protein CASSLFGVRGDYEQYF.

The CDR3 region is CASSVSGYSNQPQHF. CDR3 nucleotide sequence: TGCGCCAGCAGCGTGAGCGGATATAGCAATCAGCCCCAGCATTTT. The chain uses TRBV5-1 and TRBJ1-5; D uncertain. In germline, CDR1 is SGHRS, CDR2 YFSETQ. This CDR3 spans 15 amino acids. Trimming stripped 4 bases from V and 0 bases from J, with 11 bases between.

The gene calls are TRBV12-5 and TRBJ2-7; D possibly corresponds to TRBD2 (6 bases). Germline V gene data show CDR1 as LGHNT and CDR2 as FRNRAP. The CDR3 extends over 15 amino acids. The V and J ends lost 6 bases and 0 bases respectively, with 15 bases between them. Here the CDR3 reads CASGNRVRGSYEQYF. CDR3 in DNA: TGTGCTAGTGGAAATAGGGTGCGGGGCTCCTACGAGCAGTACTTC.

CDR3 nucleotide sequence: TGTGCCAGCAGCATTTTCCGGGGTCCCGAAACCAGGGGCTACACCTTC. Translating it yields CASSIFRGPETRGYTF. The chain joins TRBV5-4 to TRBJ1-2; D not certain. CDR3 length: 16 amino acids. Trimming took 4 bases from V and 8 from J, leaving 24 bases between them. CDR1 and CDR2 (germline): SGHNT, YYREEE (reference sequence).

The rearrangement joins TRBV28 to TRBJ2-7; the D is unclear. Looked up from germline, CDR1 is MDHEN and CDR2 is SYDVKM. The CDR3 extends over 14 amino acids. V dropped 6 bases and J dropped 6 bases, with 18 bases sitting between them. The CDR3 sequence is CASRLPGGPPEQYF. The CDR3 DNA sequence: TGTGCCAGCAGATTGCCGGGCGGACCACCCGAGCAGTACTTC.